A selection of T cell receptor beta chains follows, all from one sample in a study of T-cell memory formation after mild COVID-19. Each CDR3 protein gets one entry after TCRdb re-called the 5' RACE reads with MiXCR. The profile covers more than 250,000 distinct CDR3 sequences, with 15% to 20% appearing a single time and roughly a fifth taken by the ten largest. Specimen: PBMCs or a T cell subset sorted from them (not recorded which). These receptors all stem from a man aged 18 to 35 who had mild COVID-19 (a few samples of this study predate the infection). Cell type and time point are not known. CDR3s include the opening cysteine and the closing phenylalanine or tryptophan. Fields, in order: J gene, clone size, V gene, D gene, CDR3 protein, CDR3 DNA. The D gene is left open where the match is weak. Where a row states a size, it is once, few, many or the class of an expanded clone; other rows omit it.

J: TRBJ2-3; size: .; V: TRBV24-1; D: .; CDR3: CATESTDTQYF; DNA: TGTGCCACCGAGAGCACAGATACGCAGTATTTT
J: TRBJ2-3; size: few; V: TRBV7-3; D: .; CDR3: CASSLNREDTQYF; DNA: TGTGCCAGCAGCTTAAACCGGGAAGATACGCAGTATTTT
J: TRBJ1-1; size: few; V: TRBV25-1; D: TRBD1; CDR3: CASSDPGQPNTEAFF; DNA: TGTGCCAGCAGTGACCCGGGACAGCCGAACACTGAAGCTTTCTTT
J: TRBJ1-1; size: .; V: TRBV27; D: TRBD1; CDR3: CASSPDREPMNTEAFF; DNA: TGTGCCAGCAGTCCCGACAGGGAACCCATGAACACTGAAGCTTTCTTT
J: TRBJ2-5; size: few; V: TRBV10-2; D: .; CDR3: CASSESRTDGLTQYF; DNA: TGCGCCAGCAGTGAGTCGAGGACGGATGGTCTGACCCAGTACTTC
J: TRBJ2-3; size: .; V: TRBV4-3; D: .; CDR3: CASSPLVGHTQYF; DNA: TGCGCCAGCAGCCCCCTCGTGGGTCATACGCAGTATTTT
J: TRBJ2-1; size: many; V: TRBV15; D: .; CDR3: CATSRDLADNEQFF; DNA: TGTGCCACCAGCAGAGATCTGGCGGACAATGAGCAGTTCTTC
J: TRBJ2-7; size: few; V: TRBV4-1; D: .; CDR3: CASSQETLRDEQYF; DNA: TGCGCCAGCAGCCAAGAAACCCTGAGGGACGAGCAGTACTTC
J: TRBJ1-2; size: .; V: TRBV6-5; D: .; CDR3: CASSLGRTRDKGYYGYTF; DNA: TGTGCCAGCAGTTTAGGTCGAACCCGGGACAAGGGCTACTATGGCTACACCTTC
J: TRBJ1-1; size: few; V: TRBV7-2; D: .; CDR3: CASSFNGRNTEAFF; DNA: TGTGCCAGCAGCTTTAACGGACGGAACACTGAAGCTTTCTTT
J: TRBJ1-5; size: many; V: TRBV12-3/TRBV12-4; D: .; CDR3: CASSLGVGNQPQHF; DNA: TGTGCCAGCAGTTTAGGCGTGGGGAATCAGCCCCAGCATTTT
J: TRBJ2-3; size: .; V: TRBV7-2; D: .; CDR3: CASSLEGGTTDTQYF; DNA: TGTGCCAGCAGCTTAGAGGGGGGGACCACAGATACGCAGTATTTT
J: TRBJ1-5; size: .; V: TRBV7-2; D: TRBD1; CDR3: CASSSSTGPYQPQHF; DNA: TGTGCCAGCAGCTCCTCGACAGGGCCTTATCAGCCCCAGCATTTT